This TCR beta chain is from a study of shared clonotypes between healthy human individuals. General observations from the study: Tissues were not sampled, only blood, and their repertoires likely differ.

The test was conducted at deep level. Per the original data handling: ImmunoSEQ only sent back junction sequences with no quality scores, so filtering was done differently. TCRdb keeps only in-frame clones here, not all; method: immunoSEQ multiplex PCR. The DNA gave D and trimming, while V, J and clone size come from that table. The table records 450,000 to 600,000 clones, 70% to 80% of them present only once. From germline, CDR1 is PRHDT and CDR2 FYEKMQ (reference sequence). CDR3 length equals 12 residues. Trimming pared 5 bases from V and 12 bases from J, leaving 17 bases between. Regarding this clone: Its target is not known.

Recent vaccinations or acute infections were absent in the healthy HIV-negative adult donors. This receptor was taken from a woman in her forties in good health. Some clones in this sample may be carry-over from other donors' samples. This chain links TRBV13 with TRBJ2-7; no definite D call. Sequencing used PBMCs. CDR3 sequence (DNA): TGTGCCAGCAGCCAGGTGCGGCAGTTTCGGTACTTC. It encodes CASSQVRQFRYF. The whole variable domain, filled in from reference TRBV13 and TRBJ2-7, reads AAGVIQSPRHLIKEKRETATLKCYPIPRHDTVYWYQQGPGQDPQFLISFYEKMQSDKGSIPDRFSAQQFSDYHSELNMSSLELGDSALYFCASSQVRQFRYFGPGTRLTVT.